This TCR beta chain was observed in a study of PD-1 blockade in classical Hodgkin lymphoma. Study findings and constraints: Newly diagnosed patients had baseline TCR diversity that was reportedly lower than that of healthy donors.

Measured with immunoSEQ multiplex PCR; TCRdb has only the in-frame clones, and not every one. The data show roughly 30,000 clones, with over 75% seen just once and around 0.6% held by the top ten. This clone was observed a few times. What it binds is unknown. This CDR3 contains 13 residues. The ends were cut back, 3 bases at V and 4 bases at J, with 9 bases in the middle. Germline V gene data show CDR1 as LNHDA and CDR2 as SQIVND (reference sequence). Indicated time point: cycle 4 day 1 (C4D1), after more than five weeks of nivolumab. Each patient's relapse followed autologous stem cell transplantation, and brentuximab vedotin exposure varied. The study purified CD4+ T cells from thawed PBMCs using magnetic negative selection.

The TCR was taken from a human donor with classical Hodgkin lymphoma. The material was CD4+ T cells from blood, obtained before the fourth cycle of nivolumab. J is TRBJ1-2 and V is TRBV19; possible D gene TRBD1, 5 bases. The CDR3 region is CASSIGGSYGYTF. Written as DNA, the CDR3 is TGTGCCAGTAGTATCGGGGGGTCCTATGGCTACACCTTC.